Sequencing of this TCR beta chain was carried out in a study of blood T cell repertoires in COVID-19. Study details: Samples representing acute and convalescent COVID-19 were sourced from the United States, Italy and Spain. Sources were T cells, B-cell-depleted T cells, or PBMCs; the material itself was cDNA or gDNA.

In the source study's methods: Amplified reference gene primers provided the basis for estimating nucleated cell counts. The method was immunoSEQ multiplex PCR; TCRdb's version includes in-frame clones alone and lacks a portion of them. V and J calls and clone size follow that table, whereas D and trimming were derived from the DNA. Among around 67,000 clones listed, 80% to 90% were seen once. Sequenced: peripheral blood. This sequence originates from a woman older than 75 with active or convalescent COVID-19.

CDR3 nucleotide sequence: TGCGCCAGCAGCTGGGACAGGGGATGGGGAGAGCAGTACTTC. It translates to CASSWDRGWGEQYF. The V and J genes are TRBV5-1 and TRBJ2-7; 10 bases agree with TRBD1. This CDR3 spans 14 amino acids. V trimming: 3 bases; J trimming: 7 bases; junction bases outside the gene matches: 7. CDR1 and CDR2 from the germline V gene are SGHRS and YFSETQ.